These T cell receptor beta chains were read from a single sample in a study of technical replicates of blood from a handful of donors. This table comes from immunoSEQ multiplex PCR, and its TCRdb copy is limited to in-frame clones, with some not included. The sample yields some 96,000 clones, nearly 97% seen once. Sample: T cells isolated from PBMCs. The source of these receptors is a human donor in good health. The CDR3 runs from the conserved cysteine through the conserved F or W. The D gene is left open where the match is weak. For some rows the clone size is stated as once, few or many, or as a class when expanded; others skip it.

v_gene: TRBV11-3; d_gene: TRBD1; abundance: NA; len: 16; j_gene: TRBJ2-5; CDR3aa: CASTRDRGSEGETQYF; CDR3nt: TGTGCCAGCACGAGGGACAGGGGCTCCGAAGGGGAGACCCAGTACTTC
v_gene: TRBV28; d_gene: NA; abundance: NA; len: 16; j_gene: TRBJ1-2; CDR3aa: CASRPLGLAPFYGYTF; CDR3nt: TGTGCCAGCAGGCCGCTTGGGCTAGCGCCGTTCTATGGCTACACCTTC
v_gene: TRBV28; d_gene: TRBD2; abundance: NA; len: 16; j_gene: TRBJ2-1; CDR3aa: CASSLEGLAGYNEQFF; CDR3nt: TGTGCCAGCAGTTTAGAGGGACTAGCGGGCTACAATGAGCAGTTCTTC
v_gene: TRBV6-1; d_gene: NA; abundance: NA; len: 12; j_gene: TRBJ2-7; CDR3aa: CASSHSSYEQYF; CDR3nt: TGTGCCAGCAGTCACAGTAGCTACGAGCAGTACTTC
v_gene: TRBV27; d_gene: TRBD2; abundance: NA; len: 20; j_gene: TRBJ2-1; CDR3aa: CASSLETSGRAQQAVNEQFF; CDR3nt: TGTGCCAGCAGTTTGGAGACTAGCGGGAGGGCCCAGCAGGCGGTCAATGAGCAGTTCTTC
v_gene: TRBV30; d_gene: TRBD1; abundance: NA; len: 13; j_gene: TRBJ1-4; CDR3aa: CAWSGQTREKLFF; CDR3nt: TGTGCCTGGTCGGGACAGACCCGCGAAAAACTGTTTTTT
v_gene: TRBV2; d_gene: NA; abundance: NA; len: 13; j_gene: TRBJ1-5; CDR3aa: CASSEDRRQPQHF; CDR3nt: TGTGCCAGCAGTGAAGACAGGAGACAGCCCCAGCATTTT
v_gene: TRBV18; d_gene: TRBD2; abundance: NA; len: 15; j_gene: TRBJ2-7; CDR3aa: CASSPQGGSSYEQYF; CDR3nt: TGTGCCAGCTCACCACAGGGAGGGTCCTCCTACGAGCAGTACTTC
v_gene: TRBV10-3; d_gene: NA; abundance: once; len: 14; j_gene: TRBJ1-1; CDR3aa: CAISDPTVHPEAFF; CDR3nt: TGTGCCATCAGTGACCCGACAGTTCACCCTGAAGCTTTCTTT
v_gene: TRBV25-1; d_gene: NA; abundance: NA; len: 14; j_gene: TRBJ1-1; CDR3aa: CASSPFSLSTEAFF; CDR3nt: TGTGCCAGCAGCCCATTTTCGCTGAGCACTGAAGCTTTCTTT
v_gene: TRBV7-6; d_gene: NA; abundance: NA; len: 15; j_gene: TRBJ2-7; CDR3aa: CASSLRQGNSYEQYF; CDR3nt: TGTGCCAGCAGCTTACGTCAGGGCAACTCCTACGAGCAGTACTTC
v_gene: TRBV5-1; d_gene: NA; abundance: NA; len: 14; j_gene: TRBJ2-3; CDR3aa: CASSLSGFTDTQYF; CDR3nt: TGCGCCAGCAGCTTGTCAGGGTTTACAGATACGCAGTATTTT
v_gene: TRBV19; d_gene: NA; abundance: NA; len: 13; j_gene: TRBJ1-2; CDR3aa: CASSPTGVSGYTF; CDR3nt: TGTGCCAGTAGCCCCACGGGAGTTTCGGGCTACACCTTC
v_gene: TRBV11-2; d_gene: TRBD1; abundance: NA; len: 13; j_gene: TRBJ1-2; CDR3aa: CASSLGTGAGYTF; CDR3nt: TGTGCCAGCAGCTTAGGGACAGGGGCCGGCTACACCTTC
v_gene: TRBV7-6; d_gene: TRBD2; abundance: NA; len: 15; j_gene: TRBJ2-7; CDR3aa: CASSLGGGKSYEQYF; CDR3nt: TGTGCCAGCAGCTTAGGCGGGGGGAAATCATACGAGCAGTACTTC
v_gene: TRBV7-9; d_gene: TRBD1; abundance: once; len: 14; j_gene: TRBJ2-7; CDR3aa: CASSLKTGGYEQYF; CDR3nt: TGTGCCAGCAGCTTAAAAACAGGGGGGTACGAGCAGTACTTC
v_gene: TRBV5-6; d_gene: NA; abundance: NA; len: 18; j_gene: TRBJ1-3; CDR3aa: CASTRWGGGTPSGNTIYF; CDR3nt: TGTGCCAGCACAAGGTGGGGGGGCGGGACCCCCTCTGGAAACACCATATATTTT
v_gene: TRBV4-1; d_gene: TRBD1; abundance: once; len: 14; j_gene: TRBJ1-2; CDR3aa: CASRAVQGYYGYTF; CDR3nt: TGCGCCAGCAGGGCTGTACAGGGGTACTATGGCTACACCTTC
v_gene: TRBV28; d_gene: TRBD1; abundance: once; len: 15; j_gene: TRBJ1-6; CDR3aa: CASSHQQGGYSPLHF; CDR3nt: TGTGCCAGCAGTCATCAACAGGGGGGTTATTCACCCCTCCACTTT
v_gene: TRBV27; d_gene: NA; abundance: NA; len: 14; j_gene: TRBJ1-4; CDR3aa: CASSLVGRRKELFF; CDR3nt: TGTGCCAGCAGTTTAGTAGGCAGGAGGAAGGAACTGTTTTTT
v_gene: TRBV7-9; d_gene: NA; abundance: NA; len: 16; j_gene: TRBJ2-7; CDR3aa: CASSFFHGRRVYEQYF; CDR3nt: TGTGCCAGCAGCTTTTTCCACGGTCGCAGGGTCTACGAGCAGTACTTC
v_gene: TRBV2; d_gene: TRBD1; abundance: NA; len: 15; j_gene: TRBJ1-5; CDR3aa: CASSLTGRSNQPQHF; CDR3nt: TGTGCCAGCAGTTTGACAGGGAGGAGCAATCAGCCCCAGCATTTT
v_gene: TRBV29-1; d_gene: NA; abundance: NA; len: 17; j_gene: TRBJ1-1; CDR3aa: CSVNNLGGFKKNTEAFF; CDR3nt: TGCAGCGTTAATAATCTGGGGGGGTTTAAGAAGAACACTGAAGCTTTCTTT
v_gene: TRBV11-3; d_gene: NA; abundance: NA; len: 13; j_gene: TRBJ2-1; CDR3aa: CASSQILDNEQFF; CDR3nt: TGTGCCAGCAGCCAGATACTAGACAATGAGCAGTTCTTC
v_gene: TRBV27; d_gene: TRBD1; abundance: NA; len: 16; j_gene: TRBJ1-6; CDR3aa: CASSLSGTGIKSPLHF; CDR3nt: TGTGCCAGCAGTTTATCCGGGACAGGGATTAAGTCACCCCTCCACTTT
v_gene: TRBV29-1; d_gene: NA; abundance: NA; len: 13; j_gene: TRBJ2-2; CDR3aa: CSVEPGNTGELFF; CDR3nt: TGCAGCGTTGAACCCGGGAACACCGGGGAGCTGTTTTTT
v_gene: TRBV28; d_gene: TRBD1; abundance: NA; len: 16; j_gene: TRBJ1-2; CDR3aa: CASFTSRQGPPYGYTF; CDR3nt: TGTGCCAGCTTTACATCTAGACAGGGCCCCCCCTATGGCTACACCTTC
v_gene: TRBV5-1; d_gene: TRBD1; abundance: NA; len: 15; j_gene: TRBJ2-5; CDR3aa: CASSSPGQGVETQYF; CDR3nt: TGCGCCAGTAGCTCTCCCGGACAGGGGGTGGAGACCCAGTACTTC
v_gene: TRBV5-4; d_gene: TRBD2; abundance: NA; len: 15; j_gene: TRBJ2-3; CDR3aa: CASSWSGGAADTQYF; CDR3nt: TGTGCCAGCAGTTGGAGCGGGGGGGCCGCAGATACGCAGTATTTT
v_gene: TRBV19; d_gene: TRBD1; abundance: NA; len: 16; j_gene: TRBJ2-3; CDR3aa: CASSIAPTGGADTQYF; CDR3nt: TGTGCCAGTAGTATAGCGCCTACAGGGGGCGCAGATACGCAGTATTTT
v_gene: TRBV30; d_gene: NA; abundance: NA; len: 14; j_gene: TRBJ1-5; CDR3aa: CAWSVTGRDQPQHF; CDR3nt: TGTGCCTGGAGTGTAACCGGGAGAGATCAGCCCCAGCATTTT
v_gene: TRBV28; d_gene: TRBD2; abundance: NA; len: 19; j_gene: TRBJ2-5; CDR3aa: CASSLYGQPRAGPQETQYF; CDR3nt: TGTGCCAGCAGTTTATACGGCCAACCTCGAGCGGGGCCCCAAGAGACCCAGTACTTC
v_gene: TRBV18; d_gene: TRBD1; abundance: NA; len: 20; j_gene: TRBJ2-6; CDR3aa: CASSPLRGQGNHAGANVLTF; CDR3nt: TGTGCCAGCTCACCACTTAGGGGACAGGGGAATCACGCTGGGGCCAACGTCCTGACTTTC
v_gene: TRBV19; d_gene: TRBD1; abundance: once; len: 15; j_gene: TRBJ1-2; CDR3aa: CASSIRDRESYGYTF; CDR3nt: TGTGCCAGTAGTATCCGGGACAGGGAATCCTATGGCTACACCTTC
v_gene: TRBV6-1; d_gene: TRBD1; abundance: NA; len: 14; j_gene: TRBJ1-1; CDR3aa: CASSDRQGNTEAFF; CDR3nt: TGTGCCAGCAGTGACCGACAGGGCAACACTGAAGCTTTCTTT
v_gene: TRBV10-3; d_gene: TRBD1; abundance: NA; len: 15; j_gene: TRBJ1-1; CDR3aa: CAISGRQGANTEAFF; CDR3nt: TGTGCCATCAGTGGAAGACAGGGGGCGAACACTGAAGCTTTCTTT
v_gene: TRBV6-5; d_gene: NA; abundance: NA; len: 15; j_gene: TRBJ1-1; CDR3aa: CASSYSAIANTEAFF; CDR3nt: TGTGCCAGCAGTTACTCCGCGATCGCGAACACTGAAGCTTTCTTT
v_gene: TRBV7-8; d_gene: NA; abundance: NA; len: 17; j_gene: TRBJ1-2; CDR3aa: CASSLVRTDRPVYGYTF; CDR3nt: TGTGCCAGCAGCTTAGTTAGGACAGACCGGCCCGTCTATGGCTACACCTTC
v_gene: TRBV9; d_gene: TRBD2; abundance: NA; len: 16; j_gene: TRBJ2-5; CDR3aa: CASSVSGGGASETQYF; CDR3nt: TGTGCCAGCAGCGTAAGTGGCGGGGGGGCCTCGGAGACCCAGTACTTC